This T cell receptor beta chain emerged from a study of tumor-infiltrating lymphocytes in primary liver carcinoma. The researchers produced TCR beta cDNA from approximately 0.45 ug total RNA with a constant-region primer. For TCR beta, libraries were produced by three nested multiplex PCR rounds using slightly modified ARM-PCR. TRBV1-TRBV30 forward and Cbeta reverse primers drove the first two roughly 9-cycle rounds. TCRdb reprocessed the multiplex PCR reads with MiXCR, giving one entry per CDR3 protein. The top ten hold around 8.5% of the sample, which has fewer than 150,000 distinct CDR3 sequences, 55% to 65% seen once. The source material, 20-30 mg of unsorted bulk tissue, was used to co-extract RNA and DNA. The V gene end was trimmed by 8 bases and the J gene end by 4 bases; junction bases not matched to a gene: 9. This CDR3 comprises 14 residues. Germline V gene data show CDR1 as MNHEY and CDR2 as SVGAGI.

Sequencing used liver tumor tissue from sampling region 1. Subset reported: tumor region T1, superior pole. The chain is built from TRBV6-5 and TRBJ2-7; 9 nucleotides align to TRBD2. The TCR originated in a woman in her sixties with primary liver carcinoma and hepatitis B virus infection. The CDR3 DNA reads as TGTGCCAGCGGTAAGGCGGGAGGGCCATACGAGCAGTACTTC. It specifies CASGKAGGPYEQYF.